This is a list of T cell receptor beta chains from one sample in a study of blood T cell repertoires in COVID-19. Profiling relied on immunoSEQ multiplex PCR, and the TCRdb table lists in-frame clones only, not all of them. The sample has about 30,000 clones; more than 75% are singletons. Sequenced material: peripheral blood. These receptors were obtained from a man between 70 and 80 years old with acute or convalescent COVID-19. Both conserved end residues are part of each CDR3. D genes are given only for firm matches. Size is omitted from some rows. Given values are once, few, many or a class for expanded clones.

j_gene: TRBJ2-1; d_gene: TRBD2; abundance: once; v_gene: TRBV3-1/TRBV3-2; CDR3nt: TGTGCCAGCAGCCGGACTAGAACCTACAATGAGCAGTTCTTC; CDR3aa: CASSRTRTYNEQFF
j_gene: TRBJ2-1; d_gene: TRBD2; abundance: -; v_gene: TRBV7-9; CDR3nt: TGTGCCAGCAGCATGCGGGTAGCGGGGGAGAATGAGCAGTTCTTC; CDR3aa: CASSMRVAGENEQFF
j_gene: TRBJ1-2; d_gene: -; abundance: once; v_gene: TRBV6-5; CDR3nt: TGTGCCAGCGGGGAGGAGCCTAACTATGGCTACACCTTC; CDR3aa: CASGEEPNYGYTF
j_gene: TRBJ1-5; d_gene: TRBD1; abundance: -; v_gene: TRBV5-6; CDR3nt: TGTGCCAGCAGCTTGGGACAGGGCGCAGGGCCCCAGCATTTT; CDR3aa: CASSLGQGAGPQHF
j_gene: TRBJ1-5; d_gene: TRBD1; abundance: -; v_gene: TRBV28; CDR3nt: TGTGCCAGCAGTCCCCGACAGGGAGAAAATCAGCCCCAGCATTTT; CDR3aa: CASSPRQGENQPQHF
j_gene: TRBJ1-3; d_gene: -; abundance: -; v_gene: TRBV12-3/TRBV12-4; CDR3nt: TGTGCCAGCAGTCGTCGACAGGGAAACACCATATATTTT; CDR3aa: CASSRRQGNTIYF
j_gene: TRBJ2-1; d_gene: TRBD2; abundance: -; v_gene: TRBV28; CDR3nt: TGTGCCAGCGGCACTAGCGGGGCATACAATGAGCAGTTCTTC; CDR3aa: CASGTSGAYNEQFF
j_gene: TRBJ2-6; d_gene: -; abundance: -; v_gene: TRBV18; CDR3nt: TGTGCCAGCTCAGCTCGACAGCCCTCTGGGGCCAACGTCCTGACTTTC; CDR3aa: CASSARQPSGANVLTF
j_gene: TRBJ1-2; d_gene: -; abundance: -; v_gene: TRBV6-5; CDR3nt: TGTGCCAGCACCAAAACAGGGAACGGCTACACCTTC; CDR3aa: CASTKTGNGYTF
j_gene: TRBJ2-1; d_gene: TRBD2; abundance: -; v_gene: TRBV27; CDR3nt: TGTGCCAGCAGTCGTTCCGGGACTAGCAATGAGCAGTTCTTC; CDR3aa: CASSRSGTSNEQFF
j_gene: TRBJ2-7; d_gene: -; abundance: -; v_gene: TRBV3-1/TRBV3-2; CDR3nt: TGTGCCAGCAGCCCTTATGGCACAGCCTACGAGCAGTACTTC; CDR3aa: CASSPYGTAYEQYF
j_gene: TRBJ1-2; d_gene: TRBD1; abundance: few; v_gene: TRBV6-2/TRBV6-3; CDR3nt: TGTGCCAGCAGTTCGGACAGGGAGGGGTATGGCTACACCTTC; CDR3aa: CASSSDREGYGYTF
j_gene: TRBJ2-1; d_gene: TRBD2; abundance: -; v_gene: TRBV6-2/TRBV6-3; CDR3nt: TGTGCCAGCAGCACGACTAGCGGGAGACGAAGGAGCTATGAGCAGTTCTTC; CDR3aa: CASSTTSGRRRSYEQFF
j_gene: TRBJ2-7; d_gene: -; abundance: -; v_gene: TRBV5-5; CDR3nt: TGTGCCAGCAGTTATTTGGGGGACTCCTCCGAGCAGTACTTC; CDR3aa: CASSYLGDSSEQYF